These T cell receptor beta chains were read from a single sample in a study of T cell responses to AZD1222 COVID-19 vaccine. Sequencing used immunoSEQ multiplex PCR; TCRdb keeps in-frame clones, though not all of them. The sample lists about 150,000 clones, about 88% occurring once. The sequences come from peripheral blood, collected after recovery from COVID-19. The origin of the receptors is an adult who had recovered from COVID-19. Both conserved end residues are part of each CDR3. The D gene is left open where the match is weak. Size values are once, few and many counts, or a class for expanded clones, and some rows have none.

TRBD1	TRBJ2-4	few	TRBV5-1	CASSFSTGANIQYF	TGCGCCAGCAGCTTTTCGACAGGGGCAAACATTCAGTACTTC
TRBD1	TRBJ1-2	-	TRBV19	CASTPGQGGNYGYTF	TGTGCCAGTACCCCCGGACAGGGGGGTAACTATGGCTACACCTTC
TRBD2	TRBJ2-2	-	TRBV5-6	CASSFGLAGPTGELFF	TGTGCCAGCAGCTTCGGACTAGCGGGACCCACCGGGGAGCTGTTTTTT
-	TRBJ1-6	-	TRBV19	CASSISGSNSPLHF	TGTGCCAGTAGTATTTCAGGGTCTAATTCACCCCTCCACTTT
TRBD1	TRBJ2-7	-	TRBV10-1	CASSRTGGYEQYF	TGCGCCAGCAGTCGGACAGGGGGGTACGAGCAGTACTTC
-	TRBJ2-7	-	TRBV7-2	CASSNPRGHSYEQYF	TGTGCCAGCAGCAATCCTCGGGGCCACTCCTACGAGCAGTACTTC
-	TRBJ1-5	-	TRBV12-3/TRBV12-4	CASREYMSEPQHF	TGTGCCAGCAGGGAATATATGTCGGAGCCCCAGCATTTT
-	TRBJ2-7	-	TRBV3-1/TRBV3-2	CASSPNPAGLSYEQYF	TGTGCCAGCAGCCCGAACCCGGCAGGGCTCTCCTACGAGCAGTACTTC
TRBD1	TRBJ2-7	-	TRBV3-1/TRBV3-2	CASSQDQFGTDSYEQYF	TGTGCCAGCAGCCAAGATCAATTTGGGACAGACTCCTACGAGCAGTACTTC
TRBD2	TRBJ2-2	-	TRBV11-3	CASSPGLANTGELFF	TGTGCCAGCAGCCCGGGACTAGCAAACACCGGGGAGCTGTTTTTT
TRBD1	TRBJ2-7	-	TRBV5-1	CASSPGTGVSYEQYF	TGCGCCAGCAGCCCCGGGACAGGGGTCTCCTACGAGCAGTACTTC
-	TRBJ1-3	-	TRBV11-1	CASSLERITGNTIYF	TGTGCCAGCAGCTTAGAGAGGATCACTGGAAACACCATATATTTT
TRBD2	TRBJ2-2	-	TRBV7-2	CASSLLPAGGTGELFF	TGTGCCAGCAGCTTACTTCCTGCGGGGGGAACCGGGGAGCTGTTTTTT
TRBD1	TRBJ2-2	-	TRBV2	CASSPSETGDDTGELFF	TGTGCCAGCAGTCCCTCGGAGACAGGGGACGACACCGGGGAGCTGTTTTTT
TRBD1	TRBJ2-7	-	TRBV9	CASSPRQGNSYEQYF	TGTGCCAGCAGCCCTCGACAGGGAAACTCCTACGAGCAGTACTTC
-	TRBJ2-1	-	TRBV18	CASSPDRSNEQFF	TGTGCCAGCTCTCCCGACCGAAGCAATGAGCAGTTCTTC
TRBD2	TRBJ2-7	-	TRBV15	CATSGTSGRKGEQYF	TGTGCCACCAGCGGTACTAGCGGGAGGAAAGGGGAGCAGTACTTC
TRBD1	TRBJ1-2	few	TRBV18	CASSPSPLGTGNYGYTF	TGTGCCAGCTCGCCTTCACCCCTCGGGACAGGGAACTATGGCTACACCTTC
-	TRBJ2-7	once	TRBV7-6	CASSLANGESSEQYF	TGTGCCAGTTCTCTCGCGAATGGGGAATCTAGCGAGCAGTACTTC
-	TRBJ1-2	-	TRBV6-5	CATSPVGERSGYTF	TGTGCCACCAGCCCCGTCGGGGAAAGAAGTGGCTACACCTTC
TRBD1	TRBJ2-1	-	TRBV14	CASSLRDSHYNEQFF	TGTGCCAGCAGCCTCCGGGACAGTCACTACAATGAGCAGTTCTTC
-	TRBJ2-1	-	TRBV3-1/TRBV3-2	CASSRASSYNEQFF	TGTGCCAGCAGCCGAGCCAGCTCCTACAATGAGCAGTTCTTC
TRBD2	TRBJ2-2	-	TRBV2	CATPKGTSSPGELFF	TGTGCCACTCCCAAAGGGACTAGCAGTCCCGGGGAGCTGTTTTTT
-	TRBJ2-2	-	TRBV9	CASSPRTGYTGELFF	TGTGCCAGCAGCCCCAGGACCGGTTACACCGGGGAGCTGTTTTTT
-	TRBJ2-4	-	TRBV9	CASSEGGQKNIQYF	TGTGCCAGCAGCGAGGGGGGACAGAAAAACATTCAGTACTTC
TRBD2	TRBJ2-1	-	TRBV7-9	CASQRGGGSEQFF	TGTGCCTCCCAGCGGGGGGGAGGTAGTGAGCAGTTCTTC
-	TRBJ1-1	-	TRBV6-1	CAARSDTEAFF	TGTGCCGCGAGGAGTGACACTGAAGCTTTCTTT
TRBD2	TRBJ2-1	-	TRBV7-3	CASSSPSLAGADNEQFF	TGTGCCAGCAGCTCCCCCTCACTAGCGGGAGCGGACAATGAGCAGTTCTTC
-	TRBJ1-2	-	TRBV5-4	CASSLPGSNYGYTF	TGTGCCAGCAGCTTGCCAGGATCTAACTATGGCTACACCTTC
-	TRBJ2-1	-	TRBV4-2	CASSQADEQFF	TGTGCCAGCAGCCAAGCCGATGAGCAGTTCTTC
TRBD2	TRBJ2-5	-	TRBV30	CAWGLPGASGKQETQYF	TGTGCCTGGGGATTACCCGGGGCTAGCGGAAAGCAAGAGACCCAGTACTTC
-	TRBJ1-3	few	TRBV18	CASSPTGIDSGNTIYF	TGTGCCAGCTCGCCTACAGGGATAGACTCTGGAAACACCATATATTTT
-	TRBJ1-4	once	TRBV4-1	CASSQVWGQLNEKLFF	TGCGCCAGCAGCCAAGTTTGGGGGCAGCTTAATGAAAAACTGTTTTTT
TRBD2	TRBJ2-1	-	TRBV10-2	CASSESNLAGAYNEQFF	TGCGCCAGCAGTGAGTCGAACCTAGCGGGAGCTTACAATGAGCAGTTCTTC
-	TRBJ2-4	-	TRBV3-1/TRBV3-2	CASSQAIEAKNIQYF	TGTGCCAGCAGCCAAGCCATCGAGGCCAAAAACATTCAGTACTTC